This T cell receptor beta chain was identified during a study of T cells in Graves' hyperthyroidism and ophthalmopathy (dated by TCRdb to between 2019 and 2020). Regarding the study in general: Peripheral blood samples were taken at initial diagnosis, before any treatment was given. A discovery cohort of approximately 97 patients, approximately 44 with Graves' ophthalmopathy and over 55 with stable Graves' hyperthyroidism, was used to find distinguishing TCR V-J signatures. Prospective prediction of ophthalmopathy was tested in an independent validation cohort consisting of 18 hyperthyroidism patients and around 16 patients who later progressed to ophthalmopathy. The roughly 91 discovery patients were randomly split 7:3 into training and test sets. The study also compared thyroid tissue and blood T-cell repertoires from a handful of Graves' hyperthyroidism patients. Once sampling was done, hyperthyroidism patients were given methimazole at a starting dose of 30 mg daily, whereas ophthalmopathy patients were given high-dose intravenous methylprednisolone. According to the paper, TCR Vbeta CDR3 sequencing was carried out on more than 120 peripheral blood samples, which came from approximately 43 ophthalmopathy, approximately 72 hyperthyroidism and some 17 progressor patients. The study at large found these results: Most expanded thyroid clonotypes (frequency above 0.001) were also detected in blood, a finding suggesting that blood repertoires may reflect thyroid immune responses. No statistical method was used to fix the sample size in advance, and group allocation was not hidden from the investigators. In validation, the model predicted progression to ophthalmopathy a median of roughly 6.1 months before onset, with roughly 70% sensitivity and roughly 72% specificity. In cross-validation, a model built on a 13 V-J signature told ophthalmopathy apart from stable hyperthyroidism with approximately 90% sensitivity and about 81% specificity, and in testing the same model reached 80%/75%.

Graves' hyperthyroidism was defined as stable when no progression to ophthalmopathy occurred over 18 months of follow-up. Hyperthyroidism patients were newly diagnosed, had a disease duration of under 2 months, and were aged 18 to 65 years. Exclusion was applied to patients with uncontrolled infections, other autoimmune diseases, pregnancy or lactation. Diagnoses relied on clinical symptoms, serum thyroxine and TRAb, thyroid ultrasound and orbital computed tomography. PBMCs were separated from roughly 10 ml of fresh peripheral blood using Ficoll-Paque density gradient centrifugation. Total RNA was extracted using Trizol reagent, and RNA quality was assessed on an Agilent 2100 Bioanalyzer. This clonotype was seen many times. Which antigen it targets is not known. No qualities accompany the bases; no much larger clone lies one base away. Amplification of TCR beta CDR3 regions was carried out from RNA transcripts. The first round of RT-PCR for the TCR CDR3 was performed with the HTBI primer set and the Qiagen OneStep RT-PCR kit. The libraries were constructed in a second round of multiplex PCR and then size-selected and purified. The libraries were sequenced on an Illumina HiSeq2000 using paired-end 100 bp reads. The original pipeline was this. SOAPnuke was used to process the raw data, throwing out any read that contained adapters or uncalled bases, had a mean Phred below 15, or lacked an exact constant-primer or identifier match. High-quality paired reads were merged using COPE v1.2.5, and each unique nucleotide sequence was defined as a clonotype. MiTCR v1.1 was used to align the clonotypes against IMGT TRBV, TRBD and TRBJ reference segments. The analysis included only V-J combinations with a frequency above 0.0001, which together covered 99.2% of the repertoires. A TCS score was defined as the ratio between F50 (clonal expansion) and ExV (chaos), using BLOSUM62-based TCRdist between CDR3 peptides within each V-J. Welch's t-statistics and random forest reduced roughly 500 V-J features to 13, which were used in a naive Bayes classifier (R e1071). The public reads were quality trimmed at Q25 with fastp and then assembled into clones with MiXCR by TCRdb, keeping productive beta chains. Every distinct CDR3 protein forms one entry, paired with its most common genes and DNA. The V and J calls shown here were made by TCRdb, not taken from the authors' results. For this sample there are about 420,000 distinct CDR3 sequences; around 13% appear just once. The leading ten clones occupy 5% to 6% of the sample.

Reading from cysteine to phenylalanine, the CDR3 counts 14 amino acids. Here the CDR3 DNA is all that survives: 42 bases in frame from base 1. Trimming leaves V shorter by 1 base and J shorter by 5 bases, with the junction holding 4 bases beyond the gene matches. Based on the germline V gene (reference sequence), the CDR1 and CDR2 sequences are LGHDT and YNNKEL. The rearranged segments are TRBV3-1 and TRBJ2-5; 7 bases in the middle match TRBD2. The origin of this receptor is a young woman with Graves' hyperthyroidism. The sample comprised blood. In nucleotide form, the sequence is TGTGCCAGCAGCCAAGCGGGGGGATCCGAGACCCAGTACTTC. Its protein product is CASSQAGGSETQYF.